This T cell receptor beta chain originates from a study of PD-1 blockade in mismatch repair-deficient tumors. At the level of the study: Patients had over 10 mismatch repair-deficient cancer types, all previously treated and progressing. The study's findings and limits: Rapid post-treatment expansion, then contraction, generally preceding radiologic response, marked tumor-resident clones.

PCR or immunohistochemistry showed mismatch repair deficiency in every enrolled patient. The TCR-sequenced patients were a few responders to pembrolizumab. Notes on this clone: Its antigen remains unknown.

Profiling relied on immunoSEQ multiplex PCR, and the TCRdb table lists in-frame clones only, not all of them. The sample lists approximately 23,000 clones, around 85% occurring once. The length of the CDR3 is 11 residues. CDR1 is DFQATT and CDR2 is SNEGSKA in the germline V gene (reference sequence). The V gene lost 7 bases and the J gene lost 1 base, with 7 bases spanning the gap. The TCR sequence derives from an adult with mismatch repair-deficient cancer. The material was PBMCs, obtained before pembrolizumab treatment. V gene TRBV20-1 combines with J gene TRBJ1-1, with D maybe TRBD1 (5 bases). The CDR3 sequence: CSGGENTEAFF. Written as DNA, the CDR3 is TGCAGTGGGGGCGAGAACACTGAAGCTTTCTTT.